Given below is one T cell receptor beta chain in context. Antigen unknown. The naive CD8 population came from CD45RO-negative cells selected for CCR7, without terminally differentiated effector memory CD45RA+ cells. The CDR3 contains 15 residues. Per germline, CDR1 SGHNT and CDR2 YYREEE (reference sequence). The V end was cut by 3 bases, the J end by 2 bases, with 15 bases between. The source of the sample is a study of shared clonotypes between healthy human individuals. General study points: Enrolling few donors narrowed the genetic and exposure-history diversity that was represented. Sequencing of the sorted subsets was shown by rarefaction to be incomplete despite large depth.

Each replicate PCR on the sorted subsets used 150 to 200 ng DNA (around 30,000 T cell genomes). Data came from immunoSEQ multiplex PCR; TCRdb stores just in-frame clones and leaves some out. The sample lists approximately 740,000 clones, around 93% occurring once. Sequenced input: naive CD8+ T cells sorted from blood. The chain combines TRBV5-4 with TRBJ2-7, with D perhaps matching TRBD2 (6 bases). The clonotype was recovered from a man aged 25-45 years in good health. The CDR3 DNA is TGTGCCAGCAGCTCCTCCGGGACTGCAACCTACGAGCAGTACTTC. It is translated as CASSSSGTATYEQYF.